The following is a T cell receptor (beta chain) sequence with its context. Its antigen is undetermined. Overall study findings and caveats: Larger-cohort validation covered only one TCR beta V-J rearrangement. Tumor memory CD4+ T cell TCR gene usage was found to cluster with blood and lymph node memory CD4+ cells and with lymph node naive CD4+ cells.

TCRdb redid the calling of the 5' RACE reads with MiXCR, one entry per CDR3 protein. The profile shows 34,000 or so distinct CDR3 sequences, 27% of them singletons. Tregs were sorted as CD4+CD25+CD127-/low cells. The sequence was collected from a female donor with breast cancer. What was sequenced was tumor-infiltrating Tregs sorted from the breast tumor.

DNA of the CDR3: TGTGCCAGCTCAGCGACTAGCGGGAGAGACAATGAGCAGTTCTTC. Residues: CASSATSGRDNEQFF. The V and J genes are TRBV18 and TRBJ2-1; 12 nucleotides line up with TRBD2. The length of the CDR3 is 15 residues. Germline CDR1 and CDR2: KGHSH and LQKENI. Trimming at V came to 5 bases and at J to 5 bases, leaving 4 bases not matched to a gene.